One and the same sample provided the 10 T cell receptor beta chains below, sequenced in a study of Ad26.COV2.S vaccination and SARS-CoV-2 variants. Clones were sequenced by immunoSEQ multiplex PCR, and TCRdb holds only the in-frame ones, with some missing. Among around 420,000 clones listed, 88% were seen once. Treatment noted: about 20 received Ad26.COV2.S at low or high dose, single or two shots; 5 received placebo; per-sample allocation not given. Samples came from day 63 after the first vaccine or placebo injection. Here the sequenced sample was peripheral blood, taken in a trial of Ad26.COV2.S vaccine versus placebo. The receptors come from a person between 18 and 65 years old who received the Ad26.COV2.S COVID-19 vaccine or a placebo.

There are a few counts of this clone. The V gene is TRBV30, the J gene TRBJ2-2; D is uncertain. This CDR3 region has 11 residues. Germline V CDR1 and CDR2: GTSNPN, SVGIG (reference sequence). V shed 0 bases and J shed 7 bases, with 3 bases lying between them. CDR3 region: CAWSVGGELFF. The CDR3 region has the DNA TGTGCCTGGAGTGTCGGCGGGGAGCTGTTTTTT.

The CDR3 DNA is TGTGCCAGCAGTTTATACCTCAATTTGATAGGGGCGGCCAAAAACATTCAGTACTTC. Encoded protein: CASSLYLNLIGAAKNIQYF. The chain links TRBV28 to TRBJ2-4; tentative D call: TRBD1 (5 bases). The CDR3 contains 19 residues. The germline CDR1 and CDR2 sequences are MDHEN and SYDVKM. The V and J ends lost 1 base and 1 base respectively, with 20 bases between them.

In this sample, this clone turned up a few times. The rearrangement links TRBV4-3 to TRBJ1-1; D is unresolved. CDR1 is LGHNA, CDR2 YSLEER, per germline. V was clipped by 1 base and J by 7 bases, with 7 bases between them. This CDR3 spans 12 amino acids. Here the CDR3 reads CASSQGSLEAFF. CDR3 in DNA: TGCGCCAGCAGCCAAGGCAGCCTTGAAGCTTTCTTT.

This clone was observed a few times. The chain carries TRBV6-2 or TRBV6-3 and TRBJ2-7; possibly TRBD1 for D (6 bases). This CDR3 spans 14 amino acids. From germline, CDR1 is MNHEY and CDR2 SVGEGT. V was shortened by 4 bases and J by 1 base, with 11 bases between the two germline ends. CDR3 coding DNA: TGTGCCAGCAGTTTAGGGACATCTTCCTACGAGCAGTACTTC. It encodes CASSLGTSSYEQYF.

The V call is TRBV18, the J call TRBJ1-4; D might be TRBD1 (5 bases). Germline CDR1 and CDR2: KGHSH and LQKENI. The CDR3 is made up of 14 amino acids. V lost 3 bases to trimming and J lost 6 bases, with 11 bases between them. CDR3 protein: CASSPAAGHEKLFF. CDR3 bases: TGTGCCAGCTCACCCGCGGCAGGGCATGAAAAACTGTTTTTT.

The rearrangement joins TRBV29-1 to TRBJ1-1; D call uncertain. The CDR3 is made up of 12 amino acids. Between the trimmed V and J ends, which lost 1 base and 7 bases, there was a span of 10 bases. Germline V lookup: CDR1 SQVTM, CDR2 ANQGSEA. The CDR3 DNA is TGCAGCGTTGAAGGTCTGGGCCTTGAAGCTTTCTTT. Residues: CSVEGLGLEAFF.

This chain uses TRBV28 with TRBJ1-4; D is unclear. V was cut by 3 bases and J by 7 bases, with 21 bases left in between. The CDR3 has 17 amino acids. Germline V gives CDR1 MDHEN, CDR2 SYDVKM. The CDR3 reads CASSLSPGSNGFEKLFF. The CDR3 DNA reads TGTGCCAGCAGTTTGAGCCCGGGGTCGAATGGTTTTGAAAAACTGTTTTTT.

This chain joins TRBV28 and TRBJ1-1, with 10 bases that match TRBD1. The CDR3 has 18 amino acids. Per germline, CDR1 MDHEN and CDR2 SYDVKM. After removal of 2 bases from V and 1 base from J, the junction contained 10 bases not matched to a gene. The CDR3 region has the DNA TGTGCCAGCAGTTTAGGTTCCGGGACAGGGGAGTGGAACACTGAAGCTTTCTTT. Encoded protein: CASSLGSGTGEWNTEAFF.

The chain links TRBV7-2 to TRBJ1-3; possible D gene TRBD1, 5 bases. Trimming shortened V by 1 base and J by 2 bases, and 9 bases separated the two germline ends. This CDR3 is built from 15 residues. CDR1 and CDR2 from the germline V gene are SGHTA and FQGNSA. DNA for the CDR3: TGTGCCAGCAGCTTAGGGACACGTGCTGGAAACACCATATATTTT. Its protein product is CASSLGTRAGNTIYF.

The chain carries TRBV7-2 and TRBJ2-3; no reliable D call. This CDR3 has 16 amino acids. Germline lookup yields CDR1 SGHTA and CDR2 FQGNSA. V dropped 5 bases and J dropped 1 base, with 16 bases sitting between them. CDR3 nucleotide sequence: TGTGCCAGCAGCGTAGGAGTCTTCATTCGCACAGATACGCAGTATTTT. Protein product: CASSVGVFIRTDTQYF.